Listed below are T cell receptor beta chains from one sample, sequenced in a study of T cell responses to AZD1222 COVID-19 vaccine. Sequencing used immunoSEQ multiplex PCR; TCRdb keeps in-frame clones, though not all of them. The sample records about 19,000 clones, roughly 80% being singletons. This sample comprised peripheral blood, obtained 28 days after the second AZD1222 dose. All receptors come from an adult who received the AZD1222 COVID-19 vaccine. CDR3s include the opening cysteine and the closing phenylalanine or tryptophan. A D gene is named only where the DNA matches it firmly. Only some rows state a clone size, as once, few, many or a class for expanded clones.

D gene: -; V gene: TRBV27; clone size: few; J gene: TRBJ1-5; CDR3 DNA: TGTGCCAGCAGTTTGTGGGGTCAGCCCCAGCATTTT; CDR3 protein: CASSLWGQPQHF
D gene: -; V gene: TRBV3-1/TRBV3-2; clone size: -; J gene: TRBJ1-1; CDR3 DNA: TGTGCCAGCAGCCACGCAGGGACTGAAGCTTTCTTT; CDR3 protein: CASSHAGTEAFF
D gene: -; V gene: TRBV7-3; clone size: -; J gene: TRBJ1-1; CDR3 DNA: TGTGCCAGCAGCTTAGTAGAGAACACTGAAGCTTTCTTT; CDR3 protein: CASSLVENTEAFF
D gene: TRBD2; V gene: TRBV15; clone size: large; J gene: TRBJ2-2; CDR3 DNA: TGTGCCACCAGGGGACTAGCGGGGGCTCGCACCGGGGAGCTGTTTTTT; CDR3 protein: CATRGLAGARTGELFF
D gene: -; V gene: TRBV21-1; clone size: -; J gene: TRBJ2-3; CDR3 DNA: TGTGCCAGCAGCAAGGAACAACGGGAGGGAGGCACAGATACGCAGTATTTT; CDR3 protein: CASSKEQREGGTDTQYF
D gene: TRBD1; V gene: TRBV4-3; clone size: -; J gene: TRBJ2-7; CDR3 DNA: TGCGCCAGCAGCCAAGATCAGGTGGGACAGGGGATCTACGAGCAGTACTTC; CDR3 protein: CASSQDQVGQGIYEQYF
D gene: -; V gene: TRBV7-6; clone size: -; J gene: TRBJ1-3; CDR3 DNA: TGTGCCAGCAGCTTGACCGGGACGGCTGGAAACACCATATATTTT; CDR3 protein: CASSLTGTAGNTIYF
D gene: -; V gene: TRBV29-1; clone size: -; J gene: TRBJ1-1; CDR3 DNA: TGCAGCGTGCACCCTGAAGCTTTCTTT; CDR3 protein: CSVHPEAFF
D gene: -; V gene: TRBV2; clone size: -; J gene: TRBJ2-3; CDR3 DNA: TGTGCCAGTGAGGGGGGCGATACGCAGTATTTT; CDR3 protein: CASEGGDTQYF
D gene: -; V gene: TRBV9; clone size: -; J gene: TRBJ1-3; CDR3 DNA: TGTGCCAGCAGCGTAGGAGGGGATACAAACACCATATATTTT; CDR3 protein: CASSVGGDTNTIYF
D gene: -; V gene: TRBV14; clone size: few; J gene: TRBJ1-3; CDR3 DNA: TGTGCCAACCCCACAGCAGCTCCTTTTGATCCGACTGGAAACACCATATATTTT; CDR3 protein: CANPTAAPFDPTGNTIYF
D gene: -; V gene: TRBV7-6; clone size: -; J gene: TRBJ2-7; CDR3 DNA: TGTGCCAGCAGCGCGGGCGTCTCCTACGAGCAGTACTTC; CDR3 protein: CASSAGVSYEQYF
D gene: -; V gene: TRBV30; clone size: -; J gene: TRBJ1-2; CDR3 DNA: TGTGCCTGGAGTGTTGGAGGTGCCGACTATGGCTACACCTTC; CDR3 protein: CAWSVGGADYGYTF
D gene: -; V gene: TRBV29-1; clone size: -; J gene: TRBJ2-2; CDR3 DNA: TGCAGCGTTGAGTACCCGAACACCGGGGAGCTGTTTTTT; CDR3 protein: CSVEYPNTGELFF
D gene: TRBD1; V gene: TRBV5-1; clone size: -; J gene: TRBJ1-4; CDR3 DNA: TGCGCCAGCAGCTTCACCGGGACAGGGGAGGAAAAACTGTTTTTT; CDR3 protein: CASSFTGTGEEKLFF
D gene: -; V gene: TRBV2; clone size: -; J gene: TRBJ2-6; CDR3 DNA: TGTGCCAGCAGTTCTTCTTACAGCTCTGGGGCCAACGTCCTGACTTTC; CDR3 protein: CASSSSYSSGANVLTF
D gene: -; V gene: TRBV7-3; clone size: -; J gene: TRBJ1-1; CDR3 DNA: TGTGCCAGCAGCTTAACGGGAGCGCGGGATATCACTGAAGCTTTCTTT; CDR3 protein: CASSLTGARDITEAFF
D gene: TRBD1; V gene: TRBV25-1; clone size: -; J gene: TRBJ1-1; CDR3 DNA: TGTGCCAGCAGTGTGGGACAGGGGGCTACCGTGAACACTGAAGCTTTCTTT; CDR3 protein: CASSVGQGATVNTEAFF
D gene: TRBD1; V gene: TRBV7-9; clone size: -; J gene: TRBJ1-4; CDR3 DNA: TGTGCCAGCAGCTTACCGGGACAGAGCGAAAAACTGTTTTTT; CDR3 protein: CASSLPGQSEKLFF
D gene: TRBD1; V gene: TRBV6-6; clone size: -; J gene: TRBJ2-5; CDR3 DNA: TGTGCCAGCAGGCGGACAGGGGGGGAGGAGACCCAGTACTTC; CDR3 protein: CASRRTGGEETQYF
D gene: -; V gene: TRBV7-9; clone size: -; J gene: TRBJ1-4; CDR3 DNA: TGTGCCAGCACCTCAGGGACGACATGGGAAAAACTGTTTTTT; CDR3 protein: CASTSGTTWEKLFF
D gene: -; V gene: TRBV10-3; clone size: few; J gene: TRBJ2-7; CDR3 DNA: TGTGCCATCAGTGTTCCGGGGGGCCAAGAGCAGTACTTC; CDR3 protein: CAISVPGGQEQYF
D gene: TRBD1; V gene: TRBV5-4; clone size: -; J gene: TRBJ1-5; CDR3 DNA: TGTGCCAGCAGCTTGGGGGGCGCAGGGGGCGGTCAGCCCCAGCATTTT; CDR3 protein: CASSLGGAGGGQPQHF
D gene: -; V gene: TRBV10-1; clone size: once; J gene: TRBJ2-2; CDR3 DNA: TGCGCCACCAGCCGGAACACCGGGGAGCTGTTTTTT; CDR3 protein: CATSRNTGELFF
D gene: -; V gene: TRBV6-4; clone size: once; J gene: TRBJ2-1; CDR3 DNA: TGTGCCAGCAGTGACTCTGACACGGGCAATGAGCAGTTCTTC; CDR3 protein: CASSDSDTGNEQFF
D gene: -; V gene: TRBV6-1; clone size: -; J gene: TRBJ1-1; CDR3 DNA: TGTGCCAGCAGTGAAGCGTCCCGGGGGCAGCAAGCTTTCTTT; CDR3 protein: CASSEASRGQQAFF
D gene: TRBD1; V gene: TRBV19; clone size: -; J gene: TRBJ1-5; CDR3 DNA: TGTGCCATCAGCAGGGGGAGCAATCAGCCCCAGCATTTT; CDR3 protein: CAISRGSNQPQHF
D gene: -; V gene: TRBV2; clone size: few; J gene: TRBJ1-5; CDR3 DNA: TGTGCCAGCAGTGAAGTGAGTAGCAATCAGCCCCAGCATTTT; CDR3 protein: CASSEVSSNQPQHF
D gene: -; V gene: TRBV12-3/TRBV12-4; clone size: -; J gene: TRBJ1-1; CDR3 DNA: TGTGCCAGCAGTTCATTCAGGGCCACTGAAGCTTTCTTT; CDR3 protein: CASSSFRATEAFF
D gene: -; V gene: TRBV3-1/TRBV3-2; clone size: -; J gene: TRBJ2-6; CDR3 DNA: TGTGCCAGCAGCCAAGATGGGGGCTCTGGGGCCAACGTCCTGACTTTC; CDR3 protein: CASSQDGGSGANVLTF
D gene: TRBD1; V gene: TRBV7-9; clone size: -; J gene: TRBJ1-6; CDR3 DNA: TGTGCCAGCAGCTCGACGGACAGGGCGTACGATTCACCCCTCCACTTT; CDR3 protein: CASSSTDRAYDSPLHF
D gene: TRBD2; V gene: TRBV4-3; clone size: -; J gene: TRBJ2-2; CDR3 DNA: TGCGCCAGCAGCCAGGAAAAACTAGCGGTCATAAACACCGGGGAGCTGTTTTTT; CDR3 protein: CASSQEKLAVINTGELFF
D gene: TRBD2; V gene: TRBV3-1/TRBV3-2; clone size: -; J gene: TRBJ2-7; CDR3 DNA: TGTGCCAGCAGCCAAGATCGATGGGGGACTAGCGGGATTCAGCAGTACTTC; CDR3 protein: CASSQDRWGTSGIQQYF
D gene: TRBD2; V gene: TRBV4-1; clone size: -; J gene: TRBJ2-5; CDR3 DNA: TGCGCCAGCAGCCAAGAACGTGGAGCGGGGTTGCGGGAGACCCAGTACTTC; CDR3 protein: CASSQERGAGLRETQYF
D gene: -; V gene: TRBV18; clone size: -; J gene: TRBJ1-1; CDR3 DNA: TGTGCCAGCTCACCGCGCTGGGTATTGGACACTGAAGCTTTCTTT; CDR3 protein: CASSPRWVLDTEAFF
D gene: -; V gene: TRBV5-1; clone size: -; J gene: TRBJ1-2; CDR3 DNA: TGCGCCAGCAGCCTTGCTGACAGGACATTCGGCTACACCTTC; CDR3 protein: CASSLADRTFGYTF
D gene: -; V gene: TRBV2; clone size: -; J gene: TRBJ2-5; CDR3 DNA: TGTGCCAGCAGTGTCCGTCTTACACAAGAGACCCAGTACTTC; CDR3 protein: CASSVRLTQETQYF
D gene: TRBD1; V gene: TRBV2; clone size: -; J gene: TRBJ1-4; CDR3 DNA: TGTGCCAGCACCCGACAGGGCGTTGCAACTAATGAAAAACTGTTTTTT; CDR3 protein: CASTRQGVATNEKLFF
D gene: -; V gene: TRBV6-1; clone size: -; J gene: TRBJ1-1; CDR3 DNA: TGTGCCAGCAGTGCCACCCCTGGGGGGAGGACTTTCTTT; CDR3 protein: CASSATPGGRTFF
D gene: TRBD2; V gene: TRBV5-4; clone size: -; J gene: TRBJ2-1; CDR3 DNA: TGTGCCAGCAGCTCCGGACTAGCGGGAGGGCCGGGCGATGAGCAGTTCTTC; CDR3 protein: CASSSGLAGGPGDEQFF
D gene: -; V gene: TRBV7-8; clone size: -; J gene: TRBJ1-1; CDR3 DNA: TGTGCCAGCAGCTTAGAGCGGGGGACTGAAGCTTTCTTT; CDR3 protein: CASSLERGTEAFF
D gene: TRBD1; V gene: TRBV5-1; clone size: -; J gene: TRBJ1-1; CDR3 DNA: TGCGCCAGCAGCACTCCGGGACAGGGTCGAGCTTTCTTT; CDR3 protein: CASSTPGQGRAFF